These 30 T cell receptor beta chains were sequenced from one sample in a study of blood T cell repertoires in COVID-19. Profiling relied on immunoSEQ multiplex PCR, and the TCRdb table lists in-frame clones only, not all of them. Among some 320,000 clones, 85% to 95% were seen once, and the ten largest hold 3.9%. Sequencing used PBMCs or T cells enriched from blood (not recorded which). These receptors originate from a woman between 25 and 40 years old who had been exposed to COVID-19.

V gene TRBV9 combines with J gene TRBJ1-6, with 10 bases identical to TRBD1. V gave up 4 bases and J gave up 9 bases; unmatched junction bases: 4. Germline V gives CDR1 SGDLS, CDR2 YYNGEE. The CDR3 loop spans 14 amino acids. This CDR3 reads CASSIGQGGSPLHF. In DNA, the CDR3 is TGTGCCAGCAGCATCGGACAGGGGGGTTCACCCCTCCACTTT.

In the case of this clone: Being one base from a much bigger clone, this may be a read error. This sequence joins TRBV2 and TRBJ2-7, with 11 bases matching TRBD1. Germline V CDR1 and CDR2: SNHLY, FYNNEI. Trimming cost V 6 bases and J 3 bases; bases outside gene matches: 4. The CDR3 sequence is 14 residues long. CDR3 sequence reads: CASSAGTGGYEQYF. The CDR3 bases are TGTGCCAGCAGCGCCGGGACAGGGGGCTACGAGCAGTACTTC.

This rearrangement joins TRBV5-6 to TRBJ2-1, with a possible D match to TRBD1 (5 bases). V dropped 0 bases and J dropped 4 bases, with 8 bases sitting between them. The CDR3 is 14 residues long. The germline V gene has CDR1 SGHDT and CDR2 YYEEEE. The CDR3 DNA follows: TGTGCCAGCAGCTTGGGAGCAGGGTACAATGAGCAGTTCTTC. Residues: CASSLGAGYNEQFF.

V and J are TRBV29-1 and TRBJ2-2; maybe TRBD1 (6 bases). Germline CDR1 SQVTM, CDR2 ANQGSEA. The length of the CDR3 is 11 residues. V lost 4 bases and J 6 bases, leaving 6 bases between the germline ends. DNA for the CDR3: TGCAGCGTTGCAGGGGCCGGGGAGCTGTTTTTT. Its translation: CSVAGAGELFF.

The chain carries TRBV4-1 and TRBJ1-2, with TRBD1 matching over 8 bases. The CDR3 length is 16 residues. Germline V gene sequence: CDR1 MGHRA, CDR2 YSYEKL. Losses at the gene ends were 1 base for V and 1 base for J; bases not matched to a gene: 5. Here the CDR3 reads CASSQGQGSRNYGYTF. DNA for the CDR3: TGCGCCAGCAGCCAAGGACAGGGGTCCCGTAACTATGGCTACACCTTC.

The genes are TRBV5-1 and TRBJ2-5, with 7 bases lining up with TRBD1. The length of the CDR3 is 16 residues. Germline CDR1 is SGHRS and CDR2 is YFSETQ. V shed 3 bases, J shed 4 bases, and the junction held 12 bases outside the gene matches. This CDR3 reads CASSYRGTARGETQYF. The CDR3 DNA follows: TGCGCCAGCAGCTACCGAGGGACAGCACGGGGAGAGACCCAGTACTTC.

This chain connects TRBV29-1 to TRBJ2-7, with a possible D match to TRBD2 (5 bases). This CDR3 region has 11 residues. Germline V CDR1 and CDR2: SQVTM, ANQGSEA. Trimming left V 5 bases short and J 6 bases short, with 11 bases between. CDR3 sequence reads: CSVKTEGEQYF. The CDR3 DNA sequence: TGCAGCGTTAAAACTGAGGGCGAGCAGTACTTC.

The rearrangement links TRBV2 to TRBJ1-4; 7 nucleotides agree with TRBD1. The germline V gene has CDR1 SNHLY and CDR2 FYNNEI. This CDR3 is built from 14 residues. The J segment lost 8 bases and the V segment lost 5 bases, leaving 8 bases of the junction unmatched. In DNA form, the CDR3 reads TGTGCCAGCAGTACCGCCGGACAGGCGGAAAAACTGTTTTTT. Translating it yields CASSTAGQAEKLFF.

The chain has TRBV3-1 (or the pseudogene TRBV3-2) and TRBJ2-5, with 9 positions matching TRBD1. Germline loops: CDR1 LGHDT, CDR2 YNNKEL (reference sequence). V was pared by 5 bases and J by 6 bases, with 4 bases of the junction left unmatched. CDR3 size: 13 residues. CDR3 coding DNA: TGTGCCAGCAGCAGGACAGGGGAGCAGACCCAGTACTTC. Translated: CASSRTGEQTQYF.

CDR3: CASSYGGQGRNGYTF. In DNA, the CDR3 is TGTGCCAGCAGTTACGGGGGACAGGGTAGAAATGGCTACACCTTC. The V gene is TRBV6-5, the J gene TRBJ1-2; 9 nucleotides agree with TRBD1. The germline CDR1 and CDR2 sequences are MNHEY and SVGAGI. This CDR3 has 15 residues. J was trimmed by 6 bases and V by 2 bases; bases with no gene match: 7.

The chain is built from TRBV5-6 and TRBJ1-2; D perhaps matches TRBD1 (5 bases). This CDR3 has 14 amino acids. The V end lost 3 bases, the J end lost 4 bases, and 13 bases lay between the germline ends. Germline CDR1 is SGHDT and CDR2 is YYEEEE. The CDR3 here is CASSSGGIAYGYTF. CDR3 sequence (DNA): TGTGCCAGCAGCTCGGGGGGGATTGCCTATGGCTACACCTTC.

The V and J genes are TRBV27 and TRBJ2-3; D gene ambiguous. V shed 5 bases and J shed 5 bases, with 11 bases lying between them. Germline V gene sequence: CDR1 MNHEY, CDR2 SMNVEV (reference sequence). This CDR3 region has 13 residues. CDR3 nucleotides: TGTGCCAGCAGTCGTTTGGGCCAAGATACGCAGTATTTT. Its translation: CASSRLGQDTQYF.

The V call is TRBV4-2, the J call TRBJ2-5, with D maybe TRBD2 (7 bases). Germline V lookup: CDR1 LGHNA, CDR2 YNFKEQ. The CDR3 totals 16 residues. V was shortened by 0 bases and J by 2 bases, with 13 bases between the two germline ends. The CDR3 DNA follows: TGTGCCAGCAGCCAAGATTGGACAGCGGGGCAAGAGACCCAGTACTTC. Protein sequence: CASSQDWTAGQETQYF.

The CDR3 loop reads CASSVGGTEPYEQYF. In DNA form, the CDR3 reads TGTGCCAGCAGCGTAGGGGGGACTGAACCCTACGAGCAGTACTTC. J is TRBJ2-7 and V is TRBV9, with D perhaps TRBD2 (6 bases). This CDR3 contains 15 residues. V lost 0 bases and J lost 2, with 12 bases in between. Germline-derived CDR1 and CDR2 are SGDLS and YYNGEE.

This clone has just one count. This rearrangement joins TRBV6-5 to TRBJ2-1; the match to TRBD1 covers 9 bases. Germline values: CDR1 MNHEY, CDR2 SVGAGI. V lost 8 bases, J lost 8 bases, and 10 bases stayed unmatched. The CDR3 spans 14 residues. The CDR3 DNA reads as TGTGCCAGCCGAAAGGACAGGGGTTTCGATGAGCAGTTCTTC. As protein: CASRKDRGFDEQFF.

V and J are TRBV6-5 and TRBJ1-4; 9 bases fit TRBD1. CDR1 MNHEY and CDR2 SVGAGI come from the germline V gene. This CDR3 is built from 15 residues. The V and J ends lost 7 bases and 10 bases, in that order; junction bases with no gene match: 13. The CDR3: CASNFLNRGQGKLFF. For the CDR3, the DNA is TGTGCCAGCAACTTCCTAAACAGGGGGCAAGGAAAACTGTTTTTT.

The J gene is TRBJ2-4, the V gene TRBV5-1; possible D gene TRBD2, 5 bases. The germline CDR1 and CDR2 sequences are SGHRS and YFSETQ. Trimming took 5 bases from V and 0 from J, leaving 9 bases between them. The CDR3 consists of 14 residues. CDR3 coding DNA: TGCGCCAGCAGTAGCGAGGCAGCCAAAAACATTCAGTACTTC. Translation: CASSSEAAKNIQYF.

The chain recombines TRBV29-1 with TRBJ2-7; 9 bases map to TRBD1. The V segment lost 6 bases and the J segment 2 bases; nucleotides outside the gene matches: 5. CDR3 length: 13 residues. Germline-derived CDR1 and CDR2 are SQVTM and ANQGSEA. CDR3 nucleotide sequence: TGCAGCGTAAGGGACAGGGCGGCCTACGAGCAGTACTTC. It encodes CSVRDRAAYEQYF.

The chain has TRBV27 and TRBJ1-2; 11 bases are a match to TRBD1. The CDR3 spans 14 residues. Unmatched junction bases numbered 1, after V lost 5 bases and J lost 2 bases. Germline loops: CDR1 MNHEY, CDR2 SMNVEV (reference sequence). DNA of the CDR3: TGTGCCAGCAGTGGGGACAGGGGGAACTATGGCTACACCTTC. Translation gives CASSGDRGNYGYTF.

The chain uses TRBV4-1 and TRBJ2-5; 8 bases are a match to TRBD1. Germline V gene lookup returns CDR1 MGHRA and CDR2 YSYEKL. V lost 4 bases to trimming and J lost 4 bases; unmatched junction nucleotides: 11. CDR3 length: 16 amino acids. The CDR3 DNA follows: TGCGCCAGCAGCCCCCTGGACAGGGCAAAGGGAGAGACCCAGTACTTC. It yields the protein CASSPLDRAKGETQYF.

V usage is TRBV18 and J usage is TRBJ1-2; possibly TRBD1 for D (5 bases). This CDR3 comprises 14 residues. The germline V gene encodes CDR1 KGHSH and CDR2 LQKENI. V gave up 2 bases and J gave up 5 bases, with 12 bases separating them. As DNA, the CDR3 is TGTGCCAGCTCACCAACAGGCGCCAATTATGGCTACACCTTC. Its protein product is CASSPTGANYGYTF.

The genes are TRBV2 and TRBJ2-7; D is possibly TRBD2 (6 bases). V was pared by 9 bases and J by 6 bases, with 15 bases between. The CDR3 totals 12 residues. The germline V gene has CDR1 SNHLY and CDR2 FYNNEI. In DNA form, the CDR3 reads TGTGCCAGACAGGTCGGGGGAGTCGAGCAGTACTTC. Its protein product is CARQVGGVEQYF.

The rearrangement uses TRBV19 and TRBJ1-2; weak D call: TRBD1 (5 bases). V lost 5 bases and J lost 2, with 15 bases in between. Germline V gene lookup returns CDR1 LNHDA and CDR2 SQIVND (reference sequence). This CDR3 has 15 residues. The CDR3 region is CASSPRTPPNYGYTF. In DNA, the CDR3 is TGTGCCAGTAGTCCCAGGACACCTCCAAACTATGGCTACACCTTC. Combining the CDR3 with reference TRBV19 and TRBJ1-2 gives the whole variable domain DGGITQSPKYLFRKEGQNVTLSCEQNLNHDAMYWYRQDPGQGLRLIYYSQIVNDFQKGDIAEGYSVSREKKESFPLTVTSAQKNPTAFYLCASSPRTPPNYGYTFGSGTRLTVV.

The chain employs TRBV11-1 and TRBJ1-1; 9 positions agree with TRBD1. The CDR3 extends over 13 amino acids. CDR1 and CDR2 from the germline V gene are SGHAT and FQDESV (reference sequence). The J segment lost 3 bases and the V segment lost 5 bases, leaving 1 base of the junction unmatched. CDR3 bases: TGTGCCAGCAGCAGACAGGGGGACACTGAAGCTTTCTTT. Protein product: CASSRQGDTEAFF.

The chain carries TRBV12-5 and TRBJ1-1; a weak D match, TRBD1 (5 bases). CDR1 is LGHNT and CDR2 is FRNRAP in the germline V gene. The CDR3 runs 17 residues. The V end was cut by 9 bases, the J end by 0 bases, with 23 bases between. CDR3 in DNA: TGTGCTAGCCGAAATGCGCTTGGTCGGGGGATGAACACTGAAGCTTTCTTT. It codes for CASRNALGRGMNTEAFF.

The chain combines TRBV9 with TRBJ1-1, with a weak D call TRBD1 (6 bases). The germline CDR1 and CDR2 sequences are SGDLS and YYNGEE. The V and J ends lost 3 bases and 4 bases respectively, with 16 bases between them. The CDR3 totals 15 residues. CDR3: CASSGDDDRSTEAFF. CDR3 coding DNA: TGTGCCAGCAGCGGGGATGACGACAGGAGCACTGAAGCTTTCTTT.

This sequence joins TRBV7-2 and TRBJ1-1; 10 nucleotides line up with TRBD1. V gave up 3 bases and J gave up 11 bases; unmatched junction bases: 12. In germline, CDR1 is SGHTA, CDR2 FQGNSA. This CDR3 has 15 residues. The CDR3 sequence: CASSFGTGVTLRAFF. Written as DNA, the CDR3 is TGTGCCAGCAGCTTCGGGACAGGGGTTACTTTGCGGGCTTTCTTT.

The V call is TRBV7-9, the J call TRBJ2-7; TRBD1 is a possible D gene (7 bases). CDR1 is SEHNR and CDR2 is FQNEAQ in the germline V gene (reference sequence). Trimming removed 5 bases at V and 3 bases at J, with 20 bases between. CDR3 length: 16 residues. CDR3 residues: CASSHKGGQSLYEQYF. In DNA form, the CDR3 reads TGTGCCAGCAGCCACAAGGGGGGACAGAGCCTCTACGAGCAGTACTTC.

The chain couples TRBV5-4 to TRBJ1-2; D is unresolved. The germline V and J ends were trimmed by 0 bases and 9 bases, with 18 bases remaining between them. The CDR3 is 15 amino acids. Germline V gene lookup returns CDR1 SGHNT and CDR2 YYREEE (reference sequence). The CDR3 region is CASSLGTSRSRSYTF. In nucleotides, the CDR3 is TGTGCCAGCAGCTTGGGTACGAGTAGGAGTAGGAGCTACACCTTC.

V usage is TRBV5-4 and J usage is TRBJ2-5; 7 bases line up with TRBD1. Losses at the gene ends were 0 bases for V and 5 bases for J; bases not matched to a gene: 10. This CDR3 is built from 16 residues. Germline CDR1 SGHNT, CDR2 YYREEE (reference sequence). CDR3 sequence (DNA): TGTGCCAGCAGCTTGGCCTGGTCAACAGGGGAGGAGACCCAGTACTTC. It codes for CASSLAWSTGEETQYF.